This T cell receptor beta chain stems from a study of cytomegalovirus exposure and HLA in healthy donors. Primers included in the PCR were 60 Vbeta and 13 Jbeta primers. Assay used: immunoSEQ multiplex PCR; TCRdb lists only in-frame clones, some missing. The sample holds about 140,000 clones, over 60% seen once. Trimming removed 0 bases at V and 2 bases at J, with 10 bases between. The CDR3 is made up of 15 amino acids. Germline values: CDR1 ENHRY, CDR2 SYGVKD. Whole-study findings and limits: Highly shared variants forming one cluster were likely a sequencing artifact. Cytomegalovirus-associated TCR beta chains were listed, numbering roughly 150.

Remarks on this clone: Its antigen remains unknown.

This clonotype was sampled from a man aged 40-49 years in good health and CMV-seropositive. Sequencing was performed on PBMCs. The rearrangement links TRBV10-3 to TRBJ1-2; D is unclear. This CDR3 is CAISESGTANYGYTF. CDR3 bases: TGTGCCATCAGTGAGTCAGGAACAGCAAACTATGGCTACACCTTC.